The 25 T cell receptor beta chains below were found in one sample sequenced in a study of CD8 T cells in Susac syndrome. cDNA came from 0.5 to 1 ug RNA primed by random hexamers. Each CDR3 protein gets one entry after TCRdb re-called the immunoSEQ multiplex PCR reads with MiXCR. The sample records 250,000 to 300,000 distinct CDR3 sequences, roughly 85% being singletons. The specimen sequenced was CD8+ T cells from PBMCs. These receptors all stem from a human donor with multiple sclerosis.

The CDR3 DNA reads as TGCGCCAGCAGCTTGGGGCAGGGGAGCTCTGGGGCCAACGTCCTGACTTTC. Translation: CASSLGQGSSGANVLTF. The chain recombines TRBV5-1 with TRBJ2-6, with D maybe TRBD1 (6 bases). Between the trimmed V and J ends, which lost 0 bases and 0 bases, there was a span of 10 bases. The CDR3 has 17 residues. Germline CDR1 is SGHRS and CDR2 is YFSETQ. Filled out from reference TRBV5-1 and TRBJ2-6, the complete variable domain reads KAGVTQTPRYLIKTRGQQVTLSCSPISGHRSVSWYQQTPGQGLQFLFEYFSETQRNKGNFPGRFSGRQFSNSRSEMNVSTLELGDSALYLCASSLGQGSSGANVLTFGAGSRLTVL.

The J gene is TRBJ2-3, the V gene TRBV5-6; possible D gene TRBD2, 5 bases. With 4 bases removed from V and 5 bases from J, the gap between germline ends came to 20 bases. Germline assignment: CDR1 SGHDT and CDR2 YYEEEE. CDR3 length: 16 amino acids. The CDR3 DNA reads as TGTGCCAGCAGCGCGGCCCTAGCAAGGTATCAAGATACGCAGTATTTT. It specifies CASSAALARYQDTQYF.

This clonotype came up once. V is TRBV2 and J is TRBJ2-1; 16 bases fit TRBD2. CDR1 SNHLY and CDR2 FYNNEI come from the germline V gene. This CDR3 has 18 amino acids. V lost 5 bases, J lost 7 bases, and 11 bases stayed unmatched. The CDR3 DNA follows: TGTGCCAGCAGTACCCATAAGGGGACTAGCGGGAGGGGGAATGAGCAGTTCTTC. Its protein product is CASSTHKGTSGRGNEQFF.

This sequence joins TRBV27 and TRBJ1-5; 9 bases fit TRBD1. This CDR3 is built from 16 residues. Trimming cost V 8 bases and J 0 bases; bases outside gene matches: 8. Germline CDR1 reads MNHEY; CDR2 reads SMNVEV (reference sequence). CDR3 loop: CASRTGAGGSNQPQHF. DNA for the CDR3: TGTGCCAGCCGGACAGGGGCGGGGGGTAGCAATCAGCCCCAGCATTTT.

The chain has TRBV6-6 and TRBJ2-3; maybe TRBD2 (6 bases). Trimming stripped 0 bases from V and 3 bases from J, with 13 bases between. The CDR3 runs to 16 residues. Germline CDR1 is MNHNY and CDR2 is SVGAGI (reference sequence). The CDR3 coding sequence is TGTGCCAGCAGTTACTCGAGCGGGTTTAATACAGATACGCAGTATTTT. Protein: CASSYSSGFNTDTQYF.

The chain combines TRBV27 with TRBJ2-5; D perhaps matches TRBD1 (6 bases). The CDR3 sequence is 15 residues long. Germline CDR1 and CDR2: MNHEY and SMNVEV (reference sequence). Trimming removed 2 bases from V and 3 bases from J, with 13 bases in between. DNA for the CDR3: TGTGCCAGCAGTTTAATTGAAGAGGGGGAAGAGACCCAGTACTTC. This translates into CASSLIEEGEETQYF.

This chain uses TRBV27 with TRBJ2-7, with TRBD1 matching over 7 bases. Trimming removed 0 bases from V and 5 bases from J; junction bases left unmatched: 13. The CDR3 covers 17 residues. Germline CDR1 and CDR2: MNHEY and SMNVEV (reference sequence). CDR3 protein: CASSLSIGTEESHEQYF. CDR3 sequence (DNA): TGTGCCAGCAGTTTATCGATAGGGACAGAAGAGTCCCACGAGCAGTACTTC.

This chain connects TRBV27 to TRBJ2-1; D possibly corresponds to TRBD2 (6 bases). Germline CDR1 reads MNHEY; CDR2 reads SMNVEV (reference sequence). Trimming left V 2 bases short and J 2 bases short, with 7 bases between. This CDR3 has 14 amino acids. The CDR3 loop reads CASSLLATYNEQFF. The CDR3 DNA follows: TGTGCCAGCAGTTTACTAGCGACCTACAATGAGCAGTTCTTC.

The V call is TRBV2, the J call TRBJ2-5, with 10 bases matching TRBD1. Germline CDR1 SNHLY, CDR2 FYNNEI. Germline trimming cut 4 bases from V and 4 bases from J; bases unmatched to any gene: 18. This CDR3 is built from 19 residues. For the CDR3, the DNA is TGTGCCAGCAGTGGCTTGACAGGGGGCAATGATGTCGACATAGAGACCCAGTACTTC. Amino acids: CASSGLTGGNDVDIETQYF.

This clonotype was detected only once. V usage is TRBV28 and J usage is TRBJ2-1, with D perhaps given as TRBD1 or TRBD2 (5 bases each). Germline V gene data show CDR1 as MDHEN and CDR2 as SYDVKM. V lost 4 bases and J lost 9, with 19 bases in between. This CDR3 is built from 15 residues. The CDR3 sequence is CASSSPPGPRGEQFF. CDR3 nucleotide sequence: TGTGCCAGCAGTTCCCCTCCGGGGCCCCGCGGTGAGCAGTTCTTC.

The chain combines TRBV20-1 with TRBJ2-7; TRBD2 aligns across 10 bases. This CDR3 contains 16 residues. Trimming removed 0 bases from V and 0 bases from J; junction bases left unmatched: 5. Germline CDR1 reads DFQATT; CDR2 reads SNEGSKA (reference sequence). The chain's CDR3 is CSARDIAGGNSYEQYF. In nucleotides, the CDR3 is TGCAGTGCTAGAGACATAGCGGGAGGTAACTCCTACGAGCAGTACTTC.

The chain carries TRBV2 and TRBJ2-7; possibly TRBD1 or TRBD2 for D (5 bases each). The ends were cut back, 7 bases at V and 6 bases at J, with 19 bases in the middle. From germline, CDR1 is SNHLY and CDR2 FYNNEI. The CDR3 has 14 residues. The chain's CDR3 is CASTGPGPGFEQYF. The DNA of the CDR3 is TGTGCCAGCACGGGACCGGGACCCGGGTTCGAGCAGTACTTC.

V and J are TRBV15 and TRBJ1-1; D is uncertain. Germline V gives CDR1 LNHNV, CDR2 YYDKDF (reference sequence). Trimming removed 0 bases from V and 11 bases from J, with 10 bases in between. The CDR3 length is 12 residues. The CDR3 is CATSRDRRGAFF. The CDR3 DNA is TGTGCCACCAGCAGAGATAGGCGAGGTGCTTTCTTT.

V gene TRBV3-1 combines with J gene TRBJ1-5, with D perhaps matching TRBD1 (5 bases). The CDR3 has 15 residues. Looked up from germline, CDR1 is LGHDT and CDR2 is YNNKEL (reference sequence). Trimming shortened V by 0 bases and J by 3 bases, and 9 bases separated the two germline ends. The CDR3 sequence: CASSQDGHVNQPQHF. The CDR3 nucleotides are TGTGCCAGCAGCCAAGATGGACATGTCAATCAGCCCCAGCATTTT.

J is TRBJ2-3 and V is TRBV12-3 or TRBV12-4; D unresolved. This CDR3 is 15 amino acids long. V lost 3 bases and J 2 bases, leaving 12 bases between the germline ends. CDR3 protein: CASSFGLYHTDTQYF. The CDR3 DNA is TGTGCCAGCAGTTTCGGGTTGTATCACACAGATACGCAGTATTTT.

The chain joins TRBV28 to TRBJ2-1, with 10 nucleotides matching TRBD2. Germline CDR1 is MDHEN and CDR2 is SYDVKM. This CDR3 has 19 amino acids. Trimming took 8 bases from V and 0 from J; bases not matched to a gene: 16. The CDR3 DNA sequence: TGTGCCAGCTTAGGGGGGCTAGCGGGAGCTCAGAGCTCCTACAATGAGCAGTTCTTC. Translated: CASLGGLAGAQSSYNEQFF.

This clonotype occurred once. Here the CDR3 reads CASSLDMGLGYEQYF. CDR3 nucleotides: TGTGCCAGCAGCTTAGATATGGGGTTAGGATACGAGCAGTACTTC. This rearrangement joins TRBV11-2 to TRBJ2-7, with D uncertain. V was cut by 0 bases and J by 4 bases, with 13 bases left in between. The germline V gene has CDR1 SGHAT and CDR2 FQNNGV. The CDR3 totals 15 residues.

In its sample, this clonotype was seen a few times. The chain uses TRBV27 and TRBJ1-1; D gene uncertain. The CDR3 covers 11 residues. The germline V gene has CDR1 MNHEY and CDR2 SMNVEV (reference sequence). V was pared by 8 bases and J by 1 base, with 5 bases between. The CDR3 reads CASLTNTEAFF. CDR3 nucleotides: TGTGCCAGCCTGACGAACACTGAAGCTTTCTTT.

The CDR3 spells CASMTSENTGELFF. The CDR3 nucleotides are TGTGCCAGCATGACTAGCGAAAACACCGGGGAGCTGTTTTTT. The V call is TRBV6-1, the J call TRBJ2-2; 8 bases are shared with TRBD2. Germline V lookup: CDR1 MNHNS, CDR2 SASEGT. The CDR3 runs 14 residues. V shed 7 bases, J shed 2 bases, and the junction held 3 bases outside the gene matches.

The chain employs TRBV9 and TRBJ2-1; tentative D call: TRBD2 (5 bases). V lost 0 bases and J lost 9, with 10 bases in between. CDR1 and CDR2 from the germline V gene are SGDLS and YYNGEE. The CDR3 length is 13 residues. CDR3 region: CASSVVRSGEQFF. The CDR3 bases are TGTGCCAGCAGCGTAGTAAGGAGCGGTGAGCAGTTCTTC.

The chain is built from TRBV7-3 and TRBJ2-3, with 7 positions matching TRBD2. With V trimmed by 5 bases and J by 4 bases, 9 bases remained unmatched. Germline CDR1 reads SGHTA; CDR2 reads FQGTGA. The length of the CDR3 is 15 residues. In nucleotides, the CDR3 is TGTGCCAGCAGCCTCCTAGCGGAAGGGCCAGATACGCAGTATTTT. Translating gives CASSLLAEGPDTQYF. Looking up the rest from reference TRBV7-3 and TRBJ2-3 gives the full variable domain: GAGVSQTPSNKVTEKGKYVELRCDPISGHTALYWYRQSLGQGPEFLIYFQGTGAADDSGLPNDRFFAVRPEGSVSTLKIQRTERGDSAVYLCASSLLAEGPDTQYFGPGTRLTVL.

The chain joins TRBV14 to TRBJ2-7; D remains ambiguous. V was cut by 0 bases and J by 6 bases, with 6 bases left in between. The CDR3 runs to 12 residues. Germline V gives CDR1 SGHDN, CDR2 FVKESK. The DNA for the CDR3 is TGTGCCAGCAGCCAAGATTCCCTCGAGCAGTACTTC. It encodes CASSQDSLEQYF.

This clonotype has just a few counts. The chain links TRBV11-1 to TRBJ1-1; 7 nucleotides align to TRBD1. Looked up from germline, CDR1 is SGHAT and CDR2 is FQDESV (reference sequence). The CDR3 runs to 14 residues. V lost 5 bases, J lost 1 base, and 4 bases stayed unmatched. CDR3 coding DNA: TGTGCCAGCAGCCTTCAGGGGGGGAACACTGAAGCTTTCTTT. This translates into CASSLQGGNTEAFF.

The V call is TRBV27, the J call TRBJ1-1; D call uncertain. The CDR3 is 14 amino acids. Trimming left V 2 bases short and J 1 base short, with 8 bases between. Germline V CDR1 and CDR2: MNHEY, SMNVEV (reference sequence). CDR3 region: CASSLSPKNTEAFF. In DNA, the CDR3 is TGTGCCAGCAGTTTAAGCCCCAAGAACACTGAAGCTTTCTTT.

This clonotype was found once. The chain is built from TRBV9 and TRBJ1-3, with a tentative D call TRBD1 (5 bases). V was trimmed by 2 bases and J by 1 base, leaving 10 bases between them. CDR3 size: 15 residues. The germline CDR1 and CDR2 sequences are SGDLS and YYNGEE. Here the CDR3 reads CASSVAEGSGNTIYF. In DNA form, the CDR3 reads TGTGCCAGCAGCGTGGCCGAGGGGTCTGGAAACACCATATATTTT.